A selection of T cell receptor beta chains follows, all from one sample in a study of T cell changes during pregnancy in multiple sclerosis. Sequencing was performed with immunoSEQ multiplex PCR; in TCRdb, only in-frame clones are kept and a portion is missing. The table records 25,000 to 30,000 clones, approximately 89% of them present only once. The specimen comprised CD4+ T cells from peripheral blood mononuclear cells, sampled in the second trimester of pregnancy. These receptor sequences come from a female donor with multiple sclerosis, enrolled in a pregnancy study. Each CDR3 is given with its conserved first and last residue. A D gene is named only where the DNA matches it firmly. A row's size may be missing; if present it is once, few, many or a size class.

>TRBJ2-7|-|-|TRBV2
CASSGGNSYEQYF
TGTGCCAGCAGTGGAGGGAACTCCTACGAGCAGTACTTC
>TRBJ2-7|-|once|TRBV19
CASSFDSSTSYEQYF
TGTGCCAGTAGTTTTGACAGTTCCACTTCCTACGAGCAGTACTTC
>TRBJ2-7|TRBD2|-|TRBV7-2
CASSLTSGPYEQYF
TGTGCCAGCAGCTTAACTAGCGGGCCCTACGAGCAGTACTTC
>TRBJ1-2|-|-|TRBV5-1
CASSSSVRGNYGYTF
TGCGCCAGCAGCTCCAGCGTTAGGGGAAACTATGGCTACACCTTC
>TRBJ2-7|-|-|TRBV18
CASSPGRVYEQYF
TGTGCCAGCTCACCAGGCAGGGTCTACGAGCAGTACTTC
>TRBJ1-4|-|-|TRBV5-1
CASSWGGTNEKLFF
TGCGCCAGCAGCTGGGGGGGAACTAATGAAAAACTGTTTTTT
>TRBJ2-5|TRBD1|once|TRBV19
CASATGGQETQYF
TGTGCCAGCGCCACAGGGGGGCAAGAGACCCAGTACTTC
>TRBJ2-2|TRBD2|-|TRBV4-3
CASSQEELAGGFGELFF
TGCGCCAGCAGCCAAGAGGAACTAGCGGGGGGTTTTGGGGAGCTGTTTTTT
>TRBJ2-5|TRBD2|-|TRBV5-1
CASRSGGRLETQYF
TGCGCCAGCAGAAGCGGGGGGAGATTAGAGACCCAGTACTTC
>TRBJ2-7|TRBD1|-|TRBV7-2
CASSHTMQGAGEQYF
TGTGCCAGCAGCCACACTATGCAGGGGGCGGGGGAGCAGTACTTC
>TRBJ2-7|-|-|TRBV7-7
CASSWGQQGPSYEQYF
TGTGCTAGCAGCTGGGGTCAGCAGGGTCCCTCCTACGAGCAGTACTTC
>TRBJ1-1|TRBD1|-|TRBV18
CASSPRQGDTEAFF
TGTGCCAGCTCACCCAGACAGGGGGATACTGAAGCTTTCTTT
>TRBJ2-2|-|-|TRBV4-1
CASSQEGVRAGELFF
TGCGCCAGCAGCCAAGAAGGGGTTAGAGCCGGGGAGCTGTTTTTT
>TRBJ1-1|-|-|TRBV18
CASSPPTGRSEAFF
TGTGCCAGCTCACCACCGACGGGAAGGTCTGAAGCTTTCTTT
>TRBJ2-1|-|-|TRBV28
CASSLFLRNEQFF
TGTGCCAGCAGTTTATTTTTGAGGAATGAGCAGTTCTTC
>TRBJ2-1|TRBD1|once|TRBV7-2
CASSSQRQGLISYNEQFF
TGTGCCAGCAGCTCCCAGAGACAGGGGTTAATTTCCTACAATGAGCAGTTCTTC
>TRBJ1-1|TRBD1|once|TRBV6-6
CASTEGANTEAFF
TGTGCCAGCACCGAGGGGGCGAACACTGAAGCTTTCTTT
>TRBJ2-3|-|-|TRBV25-1
CASSEPTVDTDTQYF
TGTGCCAGCAGTGAACCAACAGTCGACACAGATACGCAGTATTTT
>TRBJ2-3|TRBD1|-|TRBV5-1
CASSPWDRTSTDTQYF
TGCGCCAGCAGCCCATGGGACAGGACTAGCACAGATACGCAGTATTTT
>TRBJ2-1|TRBD2|-|TRBV18
CASSREANEQFF
TGTGCCAGCTCCCGGGAGGCTAATGAGCAGTTCTTC
>TRBJ2-7|-|once|TRBV7-2
CASSLRGPPYEQYF
TGTGCCAGCAGCTTAAGGGGCCCGCCCTACGAGCAGTACTTC
>TRBJ2-1|TRBD2|once|TRBV13
CASSRSSGGVNEQFF
TGTGCCAGCAGCAGGTCTAGCGGGGGGGTAAATGAGCAGTTCTTC
>TRBJ1-6|-|-|TRBV4-3
CASSQAVAADNSPLHF
TGCGCCAGCAGCCAAGCCGTTGCGGCGGATAATTCACCCCTCCACTTT
>TRBJ2-1|TRBD2|-|TRBV7-3
CASSLAGGLNEQFF
TGTGCCAGCAGCTTAGCGGGGGGGCTAAATGAGCAGTTCTTC
>TRBJ2-5|-|-|TRBV5-1
CASSRTRQETQYF
TGCGCCAGCAGCAGGACTCGACAAGAGACCCAGTACTTC
>TRBJ1-1|-|-|TRBV5-1
CASGLTGNTEAFF
TGCGCCAGCGGTTTAACCGGGAACACTGAAGCTTTCTTT
>TRBJ2-1|TRBD2|once|TRBV2
CASVAGESYNEQFF
TGTGCCAGCGTTGCGGGAGAGTCCTACAATGAGCAGTTCTTC
>TRBJ2-3|TRBD2|-|TRBV30
CAWSVSGRNTQYF
TGTGCCTGGAGTGTTAGCGGGCGGAATACGCAGTATTTT
>TRBJ1-4|TRBD1|-|TRBV5-6
CASSLPDGTDNEKLFF
TGTGCCAGCAGCTTGCCAGACGGGACAGATAATGAAAAACTGTTTTTT
>TRBJ1-2|-|-|TRBV4-3
CASSQDSSRGRTNYGYTF
TGCGCCAGCAGCCAAGATTCCTCCAGGGGACGAACAAACTATGGCTACACCTTC
>TRBJ1-1|-|few|TRBV21-1
CASSKTDREETEAFF
TGTGCCAGCAGCAAAACCGACAGGGAGGAGACTGAAGCTTTCTTT
>TRBJ2-4|-|-|TRBV30
CAWTGGRGIQYF
TGTGCCTGGACGGGGGGCCGGGGAATTCAGTACTTC
>TRBJ1-2|-|-|TRBV7-9
CASRPHTNYGYTF
TGTGCCAGCAGGCCACATACAAACTATGGCTACACCTTC
>TRBJ1-6|-|-|TRBV4-2
CASRRTASPLHF
TGTGCCAGCAGGAGGACTGCTTCACCCCTCCACTTT
>TRBJ1-2|TRBD1|-|TRBV5-4
CASRQQGNNYGYTF
TGTGCCAGCAGGCAACAGGGGAATAACTATGGCTACACCTTC
>TRBJ1-1|-|few|TRBV5-4
CAYARGGNTEAFF
TGTGCCTACGCCAGGGGTGGGAACACTGAAGCTTTCTTT
>TRBJ2-3|TRBD2|-|TRBV30
CAWSVGGGTDTQYF
TGTGCCTGGAGTGTGGGGGGGGGCACAGATACGCAGTATTTT
>TRBJ2-2|TRBD2|-|TRBV5-1
CASSLPGGATGELFF
TGCGCCAGCAGCCTACCCGGGGGGGCCACCGGGGAGCTGTTTTTT
>TRBJ1-6|-|-|TRBV30
CAWRTQRGFNSPLHF
TGTGCCTGGAGGACCCAGAGGGGGTTTAATTCACCCCTCCACTTT
>TRBJ2-7|-|once|TRBV30
CASDSTTTYEQYF
TGTGCCTCGGACAGTACCACTACCTACGAGCAGTACTTC
>TRBJ2-3|-|-|TRBV15
CATSRDDGVSTDTQYF
TGTGCCACCAGCAGAGATGACGGGGTTAGCACAGATACGCAGTATTTT